This T cell receptor beta chain was sequenced in a study of Ad26.COV2.S vaccination and SARS-CoV-2 variants. Study as a whole: In the COV1001 trial, the donor was in the Ad26.COV2.S arm. Administration of Ad26.COV2.S was intramuscular, either once or twice 56 days apart.

Treatment in this sample: 15 to 20 received Ad26.COV2.S at low or high dose, single or two shots; 5 received placebo; per-sample allocation not given. It was on day 63 after the first vaccine or placebo injection that samples were taken. An Ad26 vector expressing Wuhan-strain SARS-CoV-2 spike served as the vaccine. Sequencing was performed with immunoSEQ multiplex PCR; in TCRdb, only in-frame clones are kept and a portion is missing. The data hold about 680,000 clones, with roughly 90% observed a single time. The V gene lost 0 bases and the J gene lost 5 bases, with 6 bases spanning the gap. This CDR3 contains 13 residues. Per the germline V gene, CDR1 is LGHDT and CDR2 is YNNKEL (reference sequence). This clone was found a few times. This same CDR3 is encoded by further DNA sequences in the sample.

This chain connects TRBV3-1 (or the pseudogene TRBV3-2) to TRBJ2-3, with D possibly being TRBD2 (6 bases). The receptor's source is a person between 18 and 65 years old who received the Ad26.COV2.S COVID-19 vaccine or a placebo. The sequences come from peripheral blood, collected in a trial of Ad26.COV2.S vaccine versus placebo. The chain's CDR3 is CASSQEGGDTQYF. CDR3 nucleotides: TGTGCCAGCAGCCAAGAGGGGGGAGATACGCAGTATTTT.